The entry below gives a single TCR beta chain sequence along with its context. Germline CDR1 is MDHEN and CDR2 is SYDVKM. V gave up 3 bases and J gave up 7 bases, with 15 bases separating them. This CDR3 spans 14 amino acids. No patient escaped relapse after autologous stem cell transplantation, and brentuximab vedotin exposure varied. Complete response, partial response or progressive disease was each patient's best response. This sample was included in a study of PD-1 blockade in classical Hodgkin lymphoma. Some clones are missing from TCRdb's copy, which holds only in-frame ones; the method was immunoSEQ multiplex PCR. The sample shows about 97,000 clones, around four fifths of them seen only once.

The specimen was peripheral blood mononuclear cells (PBMCs), collected at baseline. This chain connects TRBV28 to TRBJ1-2, with D possibly matching TRBD1 (5 bases). The sequence came from a human donor with classical Hodgkin lymphoma. Here the CDR3 reads CASSLNRQRGGYTF. The CDR3 DNA is TGTGCCAGCAGTTTGAACAGGCAGAGGGGTGGCTACACCTTC.